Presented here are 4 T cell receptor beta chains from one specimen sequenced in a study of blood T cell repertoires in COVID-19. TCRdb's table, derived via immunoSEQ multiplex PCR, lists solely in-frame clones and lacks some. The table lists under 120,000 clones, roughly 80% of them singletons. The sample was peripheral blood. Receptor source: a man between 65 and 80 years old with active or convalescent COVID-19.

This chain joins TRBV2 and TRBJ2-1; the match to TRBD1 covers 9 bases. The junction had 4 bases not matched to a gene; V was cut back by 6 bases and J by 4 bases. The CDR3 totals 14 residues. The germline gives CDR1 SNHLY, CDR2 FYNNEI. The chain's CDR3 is CASRKQGAYNEQFF. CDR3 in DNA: TGTGCCAGCAGAAAACAGGGGGCTTACAATGAGCAGTTCTTC.

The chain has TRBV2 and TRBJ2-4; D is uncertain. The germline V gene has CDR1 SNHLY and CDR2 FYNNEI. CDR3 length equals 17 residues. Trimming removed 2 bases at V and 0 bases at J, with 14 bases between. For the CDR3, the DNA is TGTGCCAGCAGTGAAAGTATGGCTAGTCTAGCCAAAAACATTCAGTACTTC. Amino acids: CASSESMASLAKNIQYF.

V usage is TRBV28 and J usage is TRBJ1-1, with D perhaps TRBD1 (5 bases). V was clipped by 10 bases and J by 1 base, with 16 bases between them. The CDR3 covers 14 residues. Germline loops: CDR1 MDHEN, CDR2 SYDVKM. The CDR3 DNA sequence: TGTGCCACAACTCTGGCAGGGCAGAACACTGAAGCTTTCTTT. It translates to CATTLAGQNTEAFF. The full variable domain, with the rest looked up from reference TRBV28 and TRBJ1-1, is DVKVTQSSRYLVKRTGEKVFLECVQDMDHENMFWYRQDPGLGLRLIYFSYDVKMKEKGDIPEGYSVSREKKERFSLILESASTNQTSMYLCATTLAGQNTEAFFGQGTRLTVV.

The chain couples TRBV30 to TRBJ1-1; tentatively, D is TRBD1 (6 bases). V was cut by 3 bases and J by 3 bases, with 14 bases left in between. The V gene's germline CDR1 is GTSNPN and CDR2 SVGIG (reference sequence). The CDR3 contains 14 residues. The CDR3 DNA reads TGTGCCTGGAGGGGTGACAGGAGCGACACTGAAGCTTTCTTT. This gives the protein CAWRGDRSDTEAFF. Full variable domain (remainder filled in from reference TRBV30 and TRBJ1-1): SQTIHQWPATLVQPVGSPLSLECTVEGTSNPNLYWYRQAAGRGLQLLFYSVGIGQISSEVPQNLSASRPQDRQFILSSKKLLLSDSGFYLCAWRGDRSDTEAFFGQGTRLTVV.